A selection of T cell receptor beta chains follows, all from one sample in a study of molecular identifiers for immune sequencing clone quantification. TCRdb processed the PCR reads anew with MiXCR; each CDR3 protein has one entry. The table shows hundreds of thousands of distinct CDR3 sequences, with about 25% occurring only once. The source material was naive CD8+ T cells from blood, with Jurkat cell RNA spiked in. The receptor set was obtained from a human donor in good health. Some libraries in this study had Jurkat cell RNA spiked in. CDR3s include the opening cysteine and the closing phenylalanine or tryptophan. Each record gives: J gene, D gene, clone size, V gene, CDR3 protein, CDR3 DNA. The D gene is left open where the match is weak. Clone size is shown for a subset of rows, as once, few, many or a class of expanded clone.

TRBJ2-7 - many TRBV20-1 CSASKPGDGYEQYF TGCAGTGCCAGTAAGCCAGGGGACGGCTACGAGCAGTACTTC
TRBJ1-1 - many TRBV4-3 CASSQAGGVNTEAFF TGCGCCAGCAGCCAGGCTGGGGGGGTGAACACTGAAGCTTTCTTT
TRBJ2-3 - many TRBV10-3 CAISGTVHSTDTQYF TGTGCCATCAGTGGGACCGTACACTCCACAGATACGCAGTATTTT
TRBJ1-1 TRBD1 - TRBV5-1 CASSLGRGHTEAFF TGCGCCAGCAGCTTGGGCAGGGGGCACACTGAAGCTTTCTTT
TRBJ2-7 - many TRBV20-1 CSARDQGPLGHEQYF TGCAGTGCTAGAGATCAGGGACCCCTGGGGCACGAGCAGTACTTC
TRBJ2-7 TRBD2 - TRBV20-1 CSAPRLAPIGYEQYF TGCAGTGCCCCAAGACTAGCCCCGATCGGGTACGAGCAGTACTTC
TRBJ1-2 - - TRBV6-2/TRBV6-3 CASSSGGWGDYGYTF TGTGCCAGCAGTTCCGGGGGATGGGGAGACTATGGCTACACCTTC
TRBJ2-1 TRBD2 many TRBV20-1 CSARALAGVSEQFF TGCAGTGCTAGAGCGCTAGCGGGAGTTAGTGAGCAGTTCTTC
TRBJ2-3 TRBD2 few TRBV5-4 CASSLPGTSVDTQYF TGTGCCAGCAGCTTGCCCGGGACTAGCGTAGATACGCAGTATTTT
TRBJ1-1 TRBD1 many TRBV9 CASSVDRQGMNTEAFF TGTGCCAGCAGCGTAGACAGACAGGGGATGAACACTGAAGCTTTCTTT
TRBJ2-2 - - TRBV7-9 CASSLASDNTGELLF TGTGCCAGCAGCTTAGCTAGCGACAACACCGGGGAGCTGCTTTTT
TRBJ1-1 - few TRBV6-2/TRBV6-3 CASSYATANTEAFF TGTGCCAGCAGTTACGCAACAGCGAACACTGAAGCTTTCTTT
TRBJ2-5 - - TRBV12-3/TRBV12-4 CASSSPRRGTEETQYF TGTGCCAGCAGTTCCCCAAGGAGAGGAACCGAAGAGACCCAGTACTTC
TRBJ1-1 - many TRBV30 CAWSSTAMNTEAFF TGTGCCTGGAGTAGCACAGCTATGAACACTGAAGCTTTCTTT
TRBJ1-2 - few TRBV6-2/TRBV6-3 CASSYSSGAIRDYGYTF TGTGCCAGCAGTTACTCGAGTGGGGCCATTCGGGACTATGGCTACACCTTC
TRBJ2-7 - many TRBV7-9 CASSKGITYEQYF TGTGCCAGCAGCAAGGGCATCACCTACGAGCAGTACTTC
TRBJ2-7 - many TRBV7-8 CASSPLAGAGLEQYF TGTGCCAGCAGCCCCCTGGCGGGGGCGGGTCTCGAGCAGTACTTC
TRBJ2-6 TRBD1 many TRBV19 CASSFGQGAPGANVLTF TGTGCCAGTAGTTTCGGGCAGGGGGCGCCTGGGGCCAACGTCCTGACTTTC
TRBJ2-2 - - TRBV10-3 CAISDPGLYTGEVFF TGTGCCATCAGTGACCCAGGGCTCTACACCGGGGAGGTGTTTTTT
TRBJ1-3 - - TRBV7-6 CASSEVWGNTIYF TGTGCCAGCAGCGAAGTGTGGGGAAACACCATATATTTT
TRBJ2-5 - few TRBV11-2 CASSLEGGRIQETQYF TGTGCCAGCAGCTTAGAGGGGGGAAGGATACAAGAGACCCAGTACTTC
TRBJ2-5 - - TRBV9 CASSVDGEYQETQYF TGTGCCAGCAGCGTAGATGGGGAGTACCAAGAGACCCAGTACTTC
TRBJ2-2 - - TRBV6-5 CASSYTNTGELFF TGTGCCAGCAGTTACACTAACACCGGGGAGCTGTTTTTT
TRBJ1-6 TRBD1 - TRBV5-3 CAGSSGTGNSPLHF TGTGCCGGCAGCTCCGGGACAGGAAATTCACCCCTCCACTTT
TRBJ2-2 - many TRBV6-5 CASSPGRTTGELFF TGTGCCAGCAGTCCCGGAAGGACCACCGGGGAGCTGTTTTTT
TRBJ1-2 - - TRBV15 CATSRDLGSPYGYTF TGTGCCACCAGCAGAGATTTGGGCAGCCCCTATGGCTACACCTTC
TRBJ1-1 - many TRBV19 CASSFAGRADTEAFF TGTGCCAGTAGTTTCGCAGGTAGAGCGGACACTGAAGCTTTCTTT
TRBJ2-7 - once TRBV30 CAWSVSLVDPYAQSF TGTGCCTGGAGTGTCTCTTTGGTTGACCCCTACGCGCAGTCCTTC
TRBJ2-1 TRBD2 - TRBV7-9 CASSAGGFSYNEQFF TGTGCCAGCAGCGCGGGAGGGTTCTCCTACAATGAGCAGTTCTTC
TRBJ1-1 - - TRBV20-1 CSAKREAEAFF TGCAGTGCCAAGAGGGAGGCTGAAGCTTTCTTT
TRBJ1-5 - - TRBV3-1 CASSHSEGPDNQPQHF TGTGCCAGCAGCCACAGCGAGGGGCCGGACAATCAGCCCCAGCATTTT
TRBJ2-5 TRBD2 few TRBV4-3 CASSQERLGGETQYF TGCGCCAGCAGCCAGGAAAGACTGGGAGGGGAGACCCAGTACTTC
TRBJ1-1 - few TRBV7-3 CASSLMGWEEAFF TGTGCCAGCAGCTTAATGGGGTGGGAAGAAGCTTTCTTT
TRBJ2-3 TRBD2 - TRBV4-1 CASSEMLAGAPDTQYF TGCGCCAGCAGCGAAATGCTAGCGGGGGCCCCAGATACGCAGTATTTT
TRBJ1-1 - many TRBV27 CASSLVQGTVEAFF TGTGCCAGCAGTTTAGTCCAGGGGACTGTGGAGGCTTTCTTT
TRBJ2-1 - few TRBV3-1 CASSQDGRYNEQFF TGTGCCAGCAGCCAAGATGGGCGCTACAATGAGCAGTTCTTC
TRBJ2-7 - few TRBV20-1 CSARGSGFSYEQYF TGCAGTGCTAGAGGGAGCGGGTTCTCCTACGAGCAGTACTTC
TRBJ1-3 TRBD1 - TRBV11-2 CASSLIWTGVGNTIYF TGTGCCAGCAGCTTAATATGGACAGGGGTTGGAAACACCATATATTTT
TRBJ2-5 - - TRBV21-1 CASSKGPSEAYQETQYF TGTGCCAGCAGCAAAGGGCCTAGCGAGGCCTACCAAGAGACCCAGTACTTC
TRBJ2-1 - few TRBV3-1 CASSQDLLPTHEQFF TGTGCCAGCAGCCAAGATCTATTACCCACCCATGAGCAGTTCTTC
TRBJ1-3 - - TRBV4-3 CASRSHLITGNTIYF TGCGCCAGCCGTTCTCATTTGATCACTGGAAACACCATATATTTT
TRBJ1-1 - few TRBV13 CASSPPWTENTEAFF TGTGCCAGCAGCCCCCCGTGGACTGAGAACACTGAAGCTTTCTTT
TRBJ2-5 TRBD2 - TRBV12-3/TRBV12-4 CASSSAGAETQYF TGTGCCAGCAGTTCAGCGGGGGCGGAGACCCAGTACTTC
TRBJ1-2 - few TRBV27 CASTGGFGYTF TGTGCCAGCACCGGGGGCTTTGGCTACACCTTC
TRBJ2-1 TRBD2 - TRBV11-3 CASSSRTSGGGEQFF TGTGCCAGCAGCTCCCGGACTAGCGGGGGGGGCGAGCAGTTCTTC
TRBJ2-2 - - TRBV6-1 CASRPERLNTGELFF TGTGCCAGCAGACCGGAGAGACTTAACACCGGGGAGCTGTTTTTT
TRBJ2-7 - few TRBV7-9 CASSPELGSLYEQYF TGTGCCAGCAGCCCAGAGTTGGGTTCGCTTTACGAGCAGTACTTC
TRBJ2-6 - - TRBV7-9 CASSFTEGANVLTF TGTGCCAGCAGCTTTACAGAGGGGGCCAACGTCCTGACTTTC
TRBJ2-7 - - TRBV13 CASGQRLGVAGYEQYF TGTGCCAGCGGCCAAAGGTTGGGTGTAGCCGGTTACGAGCAGTACTTC
TRBJ1-1 - many TRBV6-2/TRBV6-3 CASSTTELNTEAFF TGTGCCAGCAGCACGACAGAACTGAACACTGAAGCTTTCTTT
TRBJ2-1 - - TRBV7-2 CASSLARRGNAPFF TGTGCCAGCAGCTTAGCCCGGCGCGGGAATGCGCCGTTCTTC
TRBJ1-6 TRBD1 few TRBV4-3 CASSQEAETGSSPLHF TGCGCCAGCAGCCAAGAGGCGGAGACAGGGAGTTCACCCCTCCACTTT
TRBJ2-4 - many TRBV4-3 CASSQVTGSIIQYF TGCGCCAGCAGCCAAGTAACAGGGTCCATCATTCAGTACTTC
TRBJ2-7 TRBD1 few TRBV5-1 CASRDWGQGANEQYF TGCGCCAGCAGAGATTGGGGACAGGGGGCCAACGAGCAGTACTTC
TRBJ2-3 TRBD2 many TRBV18 CASSSRPGTSGTDTQYF TGTGCCAGCTCGTCTCGCCCCGGGACTAGCGGAACAGATACGCAGTATTTT
TRBJ2-3 TRBD1 many TRBV28 CASRWKPGQGSATDTQYF TGTGCCAGCAGGTGGAAACCGGGACAGGGGTCTGCCACAGATACGCAGTATTTT
TRBJ2-5 - - TRBV7-9 CASSLFGQETQYF TGTGCCAGCAGCTTATTTGGACAAGAGACCCAGTACTTC